Listed below are T cell receptor beta chains from one sample, sequenced in a study of blood T cell repertoires in COVID-19. Measured with immunoSEQ multiplex PCR; TCRdb has only the in-frame clones, and not every one. The sample records around 430,000 clones, just under 90% being singletons. Sequencing was performed on PBMCs or T cells enriched from blood (not recorded which). The source is a woman aged 45-65 years who had recovered from COVID-19. Each CDR3 is given with its conserved first and last residue. The D gene is left open where the match is weak. Some rows mark clone size as missing; the rest say once, few, many or name a class of expanded clone.

d_gene | j_gene | abundance | v_gene | CDR3nt | CDR3aa
TRBD1 | TRBJ2-7 | - | TRBV7-8 | TGTGCCAGCAGCCAAGGGACAGTAAACTACGAGCAGTACTTC | CASSQGTVNYEQYF
TRBD1 | TRBJ1-1 | - | TRBV7-9 | TGTGCCAGCAGCTCACAGGGGGGCGGTTTCACTGAAGCTTTCTTT | CASSSQGGGFTEAFF
TRBD1 | TRBJ1-5 | - | TRBV19 | TGTGCCAGCGCGGACAGGGAGGGTCAGCCCCAGCATTTT | CASADREGQPQHF
- | TRBJ2-6 | - | TRBV30 | TGTGCCTGGACAGGTGGGGCCAACGTCCTGACTTTC | CAWTGGANVLTF
- | TRBJ2-1 | many | TRBV1 | TGCACCAGCACTGATACTAGCGGTCCCTACAATGAGCAGTTCTTC | CTSTDTSGPYNEQFF
TRBD2 | TRBJ2-7 | - | TRBV7-2 | TGTGCCAGCAGCTCCCGCGGCGGGGGGGCGTACGAGCAGTACTTC | CASSSRGGGAYEQYF
- | TRBJ1-1 | - | TRBV30 | TGTGCCTGGAGTGTTTCCAGTGAAGCTTTCTTT | CAWSVSSEAFF
- | TRBJ2-5 | - | TRBV5-1 | TGCGCCAGCAGCTTAGGGGCTGGGCAAGAGACCCAGTACTTC | CASSLGAGQETQYF
TRBD1 | TRBJ2-2 | - | TRBV20-1 | TGCAGTGCTAGTCAGGGACAGGGCACCGGGGAGCTGTTTTTT | CSASQGQGTGELFF
- | TRBJ1-6 | - | TRBV4-3 | TGCGCCAGCAGCCAAGTCTCCGGTAATTCACCCCTCCACTTT | CASSQVSGNSPLHF
- | TRBJ1-1 | - | TRBV18 | TGTGCCAGCTCGTCGGGACAGAACACTGAAGCTTTCTTT | CASSSGQNTEAFF
TRBD1 | TRBJ1-2 | - | TRBV5-4 | TGTGCCAGCAGCTTTACGACAGGGATCTATGGCTACACCTTC | CASSFTTGIYGYTF
- | TRBJ1-3 | - | TRBV7-2 | TGTGCCAGCAGCTCCCAGCCATTAAGACGGAGCTCTGGAAACACCATATATTTT | CASSSQPLRRSSGNTIYF
- | TRBJ1-1 | - | TRBV18 | TGTGCCAGCTCACCAAGCAGGGTAGGTGAAGCTTTCTTT | CASSPSRVGEAFF
TRBD1 | TRBJ2-7 | few | TRBV5-1 | TGCGCCAGCTGGTCGGGACAGGGGAAATACGAGCAGTACTTC | CASWSGQGKYEQYF
TRBD1 | TRBJ1-2 | few | TRBV4-3 | TGCGCCAGCAGCCAGGACACTACAGGGGGGTATGGCTACACCTTC | CASSQDTTGGYGYTF
- | TRBJ1-2 | - | TRBV18 | TGTGCCAGCTCACCACCAACAGGGGGCTACACCTTC | CASSPPTGGYTF
- | TRBJ1-6 | - | TRBV30 | TGTGCCTGGAGCTATTTCCCGAATAATTCACCCCTCCACTTT | CAWSYFPNNSPLHF
TRBD1 | TRBJ2-1 | once | TRBV2 | TGTGCCAGCAAACAGGGGTACAATGAGCAGTTCTTC | CASKQGYNEQFF
- | TRBJ2-5 | - | TRBV7-2 | TGTGCCAGCAGCTTAGGAGAATTGGAGACCCAGTACTTC | CASSLGELETQYF
- | TRBJ2-1 | - | TRBV19 | TGTGCCAGTAGTATAGATTACCAGGGGTTCAATGAGCAGTTCTTC | CASSIDYQGFNEQFF
- | TRBJ1-2 | once | TRBV9 | TGTGCCAGCAGCGTAGCGGACAGCTTTAACTATGGCTACACCTTC | CASSVADSFNYGYTF
- | TRBJ1-4 | - | TRBV11-2 | TGTGCCAGCAGCTTAGGGCAGGGAGGGGAAAAACTGTTTTTT | CASSLGQGGEKLFF
- | TRBJ1-2 | few | TRBV18 | TGTGCCAGCTCACCTTCCCGGGGAGCTAACTATGGCTACACCTTC | CASSPSRGANYGYTF
TRBD2 | TRBJ2-1 | - | TRBV2 | TGTGCCAGCAGTGAAGGGTCTAGCGGGGCCTACAATGAGCAGTTCTTC | CASSEGSSGAYNEQFF
TRBD1 | TRBJ1-3 | - | TRBV5-6 | TGTGCCAGCAGCGTACAGGGGGCTGGAAACACCATATATTTT | CASSVQGAGNTIYF
- | TRBJ2-7 | once | TRBV19 | TGTGCCAGTAGCCTTACAGGGAGGGCCTACGAGCAGTACTTC | CASSLTGRAYEQYF
- | TRBJ1-2 | - | TRBV19 | TGTGCCAGTAGTACTTGGGCAGGGTACTACTATGGCTACACCTTC | CASSTWAGYYYGYTF
TRBD1 | TRBJ1-2 | - | TRBV24-1 | TGTGCCACCAGTGACACGGCTGGGACAGGGGGTGGCTACACCTTC | CATSDTAGTGGGYTF
- | TRBJ1-1 | few | TRBV6-5 | TGTGCCAGCAGTTACCGGGGGGGGCCGGGTGAAGCTTTCTTT | CASSYRGGPGEAFF
TRBD2 | TRBJ2-1 | - | TRBV29-1 | TGCAGCGTTGAAGATCTCGTAATAGCGGGGGGGAATGAGCAGTTCTTC | CSVEDLVIAGGNEQFF
TRBD2 | TRBJ2-1 | - | TRBV7-9 | TGTGCCAGCAGCACCTACGGGGGGGCCGGCAATGAGCAGTTCTTC | CASSTYGGAGNEQFF
- | TRBJ1-1 | - | TRBV10-3 | TGTGCCATCAGTGAGACAGACAAGAAGAACACTGAAGCTTTCTTT | CAISETDKKNTEAFF
TRBD1 | TRBJ1-1 | - | TRBV29-1 | TGCAGCGTTCGTACCGGGACAGCCAACACTGAAGCTTTCTTT | CSVRTGTANTEAFF
TRBD2 | TRBJ2-1 | - | TRBV3-1/TRBV3-2 | TGTGCCAGCAGCCAAGTCCCTCGCGCTAGCGGGGGGGCTAAGAATGAGCAGTTCTTC | CASSQVPRASGGAKNEQFF
TRBD2 | TRBJ2-3 | - | TRBV11-2 | TGTGCCAGCAGCTTGACTAGCGGGGTTGTGACAGATACGCAGTATTTT | CASSLTSGVVTDTQYF
TRBD1 | TRBJ1-4 | - | TRBV27 | TGTGCCAGCAGTCCTCTACAGGGGGCGGTTTCAGATTGGGAAAAACTGTTTTTT | CASSPLQGAVSDWEKLFF
TRBD1 | TRBJ2-7 | - | TRBV29-1 | TGCAGCGTTGAGGAACAGGGGAACCCCGAGCAGTACTTC | CSVEEQGNPEQYF
- | TRBJ1-5 | - | TRBV27 | TGTGCCAGCAGTTTCCGGGAGAATCAGCCCCAGCATTTT | CASSFRENQPQHF
TRBD1 | TRBJ1-5 | - | TRBV28 | TGTGCCACCTCAACTTGGACAGGGGGCAATCAGCCCCAGCATTTT | CATSTWTGGNQPQHF
- | TRBJ1-1 | - | TRBV4-2 | TGTGCCAGCAGGGCAGGGGAGAGAATGAACACTGAAGCTTTCTTT | CASRAGERMNTEAFF
- | TRBJ1-3 | - | TRBV5-5 | TGTGCCAGCAGCTTGCTGGGGCCTGGAAACACCATATATTTT | CASSLLGPGNTIYF
- | TRBJ1-1 | - | TRBV5-5 | TGTGCCAGCACCCTTTGGTCGGACACTGAAGCTTTCTTT | CASTLWSDTEAFF
TRBD1 | TRBJ2-1 | - | TRBV10-3 | TGTGCCACCGGGACAGGGGCATACAATGAGCAGTTCTTC | CATGTGAYNEQFF
- | TRBJ1-5 | - | TRBV10-3 | TGTGCCACCACACGGGTCTTGGCTCAGCCCCAGCATTTT | CATTRVLAQPQHF
- | TRBJ2-2 | - | TRBV10-3 | TGTGCCATCGGCGAGACAGGAAGCGGGGAGCTGTTTTTT | CAIGETGSGELFF
- | TRBJ1-1 | - | TRBV28 | TGTGCCAGCAGTTTGAGGTATGAAGCTTTCTTT | CASSLRYEAFF
TRBD1 | TRBJ1-2 | - | TRBV7-8 | TGTGCCAGCAGCCCCGAGAAACAAGATAACAGGGGAGAGAATGGCTACACCTTC | CASSPEKQDNRGENGYTF